Here is one T cell receptor (beta chain) with its context. The data were obtained in a study of blood T cells in healthy people across ages. Primers used in a second PCR of roughly 6 to 11 cycles were a sample-barcoded 5' primer and a J-beta primer mix. A tag from a template-switch adaptor with 12 random nucleotides marked each cDNA molecule. MiXCR was run by TCRdb on the 5' RACE reads, yielding one entry per CDR3 protein. This sample has roughly 640,000 distinct CDR3 sequences, with about 28% found just once. The sample comprised blood. The receptor's source is an elderly woman in good health.

The CDR3 loop reads CASSLGLGVNEQYF. DNA for the CDR3: TGTGCCAGCAGCCTGGGATTAGGGGTCAATGAGCAGTACTTC. The rearrangement joins TRBV12-3 or TRBV12-4 to TRBJ2-7, with D possibly being TRBD1 (5 bases). V was trimmed by 6 bases and J by 7 bases, leaving 19 bases between them. The CDR3 covers 14 residues.